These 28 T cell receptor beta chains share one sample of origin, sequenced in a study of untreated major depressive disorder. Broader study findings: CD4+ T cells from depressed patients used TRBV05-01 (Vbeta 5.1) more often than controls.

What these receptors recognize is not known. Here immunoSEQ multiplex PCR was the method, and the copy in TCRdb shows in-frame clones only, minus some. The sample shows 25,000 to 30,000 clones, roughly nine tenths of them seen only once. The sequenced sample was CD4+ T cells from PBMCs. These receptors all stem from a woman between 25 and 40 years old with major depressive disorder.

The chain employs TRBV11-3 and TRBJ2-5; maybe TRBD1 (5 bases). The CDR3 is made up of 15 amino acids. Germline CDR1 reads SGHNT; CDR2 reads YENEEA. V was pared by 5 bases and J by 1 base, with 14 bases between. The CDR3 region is CASSPSWGGQETQYF. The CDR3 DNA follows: TGTGCCAGCAGCCCGTCGTGGGGCGGCCAAGAGACCCAGTACTTC.

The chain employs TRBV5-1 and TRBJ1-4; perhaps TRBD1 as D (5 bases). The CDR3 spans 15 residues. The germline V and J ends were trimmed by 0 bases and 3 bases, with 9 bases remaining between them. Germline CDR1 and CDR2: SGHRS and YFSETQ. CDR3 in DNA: TGCGCCAGCAGCTTGGACGGGGCGTCTAATGAAAAACTGTTTTTT. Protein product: CASSLDGASNEKLFF.

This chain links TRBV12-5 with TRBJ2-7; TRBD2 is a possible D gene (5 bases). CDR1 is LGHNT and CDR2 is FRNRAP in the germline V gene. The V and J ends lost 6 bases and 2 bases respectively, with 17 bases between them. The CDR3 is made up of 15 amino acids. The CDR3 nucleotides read TGTGCTAGTGGCGAACAGCGGACTTATCCCTACGAGCAGTACTTC. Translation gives CASGEQRTYPYEQYF.

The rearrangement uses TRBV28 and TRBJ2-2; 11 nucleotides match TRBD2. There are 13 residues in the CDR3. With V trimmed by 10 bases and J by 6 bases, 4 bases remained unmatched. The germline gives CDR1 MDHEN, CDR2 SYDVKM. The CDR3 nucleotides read TGTGCCACCAGGACTAGCGGGTCCGGGGAGCTGTTTTTT. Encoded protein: CATRTSGSGELFF.

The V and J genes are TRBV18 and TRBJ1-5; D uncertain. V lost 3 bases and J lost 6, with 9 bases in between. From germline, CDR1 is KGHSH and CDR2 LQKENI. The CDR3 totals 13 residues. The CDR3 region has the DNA TGTGCCAGCTCACCGGTAGAGGCTCAGCCCCAGCATTTT. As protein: CASSPVEAQPQHF.

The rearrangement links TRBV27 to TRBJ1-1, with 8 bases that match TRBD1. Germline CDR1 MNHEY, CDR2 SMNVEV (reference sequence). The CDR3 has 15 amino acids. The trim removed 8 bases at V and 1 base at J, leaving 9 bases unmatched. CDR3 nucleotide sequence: TGTGCCAGCCGGCCTCATACAGGGGGGAACACTGAAGCTTTCTTT. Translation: CASRPHTGGNTEAFF.

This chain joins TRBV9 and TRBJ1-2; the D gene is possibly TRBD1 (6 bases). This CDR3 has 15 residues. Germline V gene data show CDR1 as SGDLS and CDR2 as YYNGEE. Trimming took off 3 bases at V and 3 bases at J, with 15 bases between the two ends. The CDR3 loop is CASSGSRGRDYGYTF. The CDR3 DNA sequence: TGTGCCAGCAGCGGAAGCAGGGGCAGGGACTATGGCTACACCTTC. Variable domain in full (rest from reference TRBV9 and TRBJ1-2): DSGVTQTPKHLITATGQRVTLRCSPRSGDLSVYWYQQSLDQGLQFLIQYYNGEERAKGNILERFSAQQFPDLHSELNLSSLELGDSALYFCASSGSRGRDYGYTFGSGTRLTVV.

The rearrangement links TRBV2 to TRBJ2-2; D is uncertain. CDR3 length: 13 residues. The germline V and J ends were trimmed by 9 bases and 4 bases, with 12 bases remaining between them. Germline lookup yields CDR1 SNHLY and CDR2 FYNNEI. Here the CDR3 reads CASVPFTTGELFF. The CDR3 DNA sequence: TGTGCCAGTGTACCGTTCACCACCGGGGAGCTGTTTTTT.

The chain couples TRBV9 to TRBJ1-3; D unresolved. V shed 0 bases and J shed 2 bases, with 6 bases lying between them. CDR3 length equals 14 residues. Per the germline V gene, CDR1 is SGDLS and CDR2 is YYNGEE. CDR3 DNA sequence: TGTGCCAGCAGCGTAGGGGGAACTGGAAACACCATATATTTT. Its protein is CASSVGGTGNTIYF.

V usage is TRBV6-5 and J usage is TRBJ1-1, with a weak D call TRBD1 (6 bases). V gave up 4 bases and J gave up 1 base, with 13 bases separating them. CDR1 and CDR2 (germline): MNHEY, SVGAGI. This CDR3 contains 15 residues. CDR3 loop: CASSLQLTGNTEAFF. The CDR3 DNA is TGTGCCAGCAGTTTACAACTGACAGGGAACACTGAAGCTTTCTTT.

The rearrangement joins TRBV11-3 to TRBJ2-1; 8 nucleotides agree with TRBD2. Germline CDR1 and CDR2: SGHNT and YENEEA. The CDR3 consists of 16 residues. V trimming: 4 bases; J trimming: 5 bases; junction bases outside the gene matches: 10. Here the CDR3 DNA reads TGTGCCAGCAGCTCTCCGGGAGGGAGGGTCCACAATGAGCAGTTCTTC. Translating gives CASSSPGGRVHNEQFF.

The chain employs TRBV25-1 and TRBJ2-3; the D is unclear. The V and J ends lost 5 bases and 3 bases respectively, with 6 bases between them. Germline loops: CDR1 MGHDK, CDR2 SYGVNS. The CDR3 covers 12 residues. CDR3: CASSPTTDTQYF. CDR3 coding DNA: TGTGCCAGCAGTCCTACAACAGATACGCAGTATTTT.

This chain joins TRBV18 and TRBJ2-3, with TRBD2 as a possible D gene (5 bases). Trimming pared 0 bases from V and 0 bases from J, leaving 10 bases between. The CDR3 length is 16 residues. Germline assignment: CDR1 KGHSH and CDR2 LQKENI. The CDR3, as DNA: TGTGCCAGCTCACCACCGATGGGCGGGAGCACAGATACGCAGTATTTT. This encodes CASSPPMGGSTDTQYF.

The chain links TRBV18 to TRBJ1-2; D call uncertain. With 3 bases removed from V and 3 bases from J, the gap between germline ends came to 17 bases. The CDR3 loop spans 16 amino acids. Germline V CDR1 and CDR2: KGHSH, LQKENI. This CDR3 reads CASSPGQTLLYYGYTF. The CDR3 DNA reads TGTGCCAGCTCACCGGGCCAGACCCTCCTCTACTATGGCTACACCTTC.

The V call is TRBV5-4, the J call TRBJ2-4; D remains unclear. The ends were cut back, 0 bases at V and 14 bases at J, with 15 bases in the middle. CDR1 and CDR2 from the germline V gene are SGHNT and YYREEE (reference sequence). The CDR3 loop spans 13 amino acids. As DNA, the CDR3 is TGTGCCAGCAGCTTGGGCCAGTTAGGTATGGAGTACTTC. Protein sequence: CASSLGQLGMEYF.

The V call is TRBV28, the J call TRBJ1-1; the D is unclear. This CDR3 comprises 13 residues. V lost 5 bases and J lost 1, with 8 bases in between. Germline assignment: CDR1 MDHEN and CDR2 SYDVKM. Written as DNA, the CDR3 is TGTGCCAGCAGTCTAACAGAGAACACTGAAGCTTTCTTT. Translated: CASSLTENTEAFF.

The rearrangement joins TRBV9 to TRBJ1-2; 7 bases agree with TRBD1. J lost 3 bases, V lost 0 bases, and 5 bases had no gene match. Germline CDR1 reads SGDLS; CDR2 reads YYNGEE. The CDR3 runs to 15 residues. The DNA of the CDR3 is TGTGCCAGCAGCGTAGAGGTCGGGACAGACTATGGCTACACCTTC. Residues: CASSVEVGTDYGYTF.

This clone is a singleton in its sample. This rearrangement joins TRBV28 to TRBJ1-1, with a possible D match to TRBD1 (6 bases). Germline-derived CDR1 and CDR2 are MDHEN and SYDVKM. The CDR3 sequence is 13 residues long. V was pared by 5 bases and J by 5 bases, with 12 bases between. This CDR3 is CASSTTGKTEAFF. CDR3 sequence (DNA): TGTGCCAGCAGTACTACAGGGAAAACTGAAGCTTTCTTT.

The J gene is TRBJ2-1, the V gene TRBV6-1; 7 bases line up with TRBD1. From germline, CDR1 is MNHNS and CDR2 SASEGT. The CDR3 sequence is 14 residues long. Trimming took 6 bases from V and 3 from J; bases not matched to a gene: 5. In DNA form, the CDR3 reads TGTGCCAGCAGAGGGGACAGCCACTACAATGAGCAGTTCTTC. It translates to CASRGDSHYNEQFF.

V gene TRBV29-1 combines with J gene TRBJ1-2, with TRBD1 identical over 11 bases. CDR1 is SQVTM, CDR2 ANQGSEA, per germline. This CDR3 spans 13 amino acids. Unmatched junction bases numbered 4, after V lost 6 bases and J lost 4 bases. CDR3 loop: CSVDGQGAYGYTF. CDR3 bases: TGCAGCGTAGACGGACAGGGGGCCTATGGCTACACCTTC.

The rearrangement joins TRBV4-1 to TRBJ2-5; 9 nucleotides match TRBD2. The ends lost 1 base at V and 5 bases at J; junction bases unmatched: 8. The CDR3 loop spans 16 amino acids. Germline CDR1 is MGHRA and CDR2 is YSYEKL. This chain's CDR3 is CASSQGPAGGRETQYF. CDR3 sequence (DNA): TGCGCCAGCAGCCAAGGGCCAGCGGGGGGCCGTGAGACCCAGTACTTC.

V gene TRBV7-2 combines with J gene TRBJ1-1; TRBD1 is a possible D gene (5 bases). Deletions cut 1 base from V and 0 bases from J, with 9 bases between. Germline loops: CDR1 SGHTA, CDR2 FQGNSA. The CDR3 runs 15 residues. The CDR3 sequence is CASSLVRTLNTEAFF. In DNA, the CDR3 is TGTGCCAGCAGCTTAGTAAGGACACTGAACACTGAAGCTTTCTTT.

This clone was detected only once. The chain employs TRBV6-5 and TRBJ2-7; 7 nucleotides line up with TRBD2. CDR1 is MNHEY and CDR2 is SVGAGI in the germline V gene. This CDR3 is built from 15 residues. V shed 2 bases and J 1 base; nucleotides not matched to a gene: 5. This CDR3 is CASSYGAGASYEQYF. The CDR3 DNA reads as TGTGCCAGCAGTTACGGGGCGGGAGCGTCCTACGAGCAGTACTTC.

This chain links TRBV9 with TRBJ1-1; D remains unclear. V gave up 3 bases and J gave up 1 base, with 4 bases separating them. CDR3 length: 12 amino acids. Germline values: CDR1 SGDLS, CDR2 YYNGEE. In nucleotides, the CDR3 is TGTGCCAGCAGCGGGGGGAACACTGAAGCTTTCTTT. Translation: CASSGGNTEAFF.

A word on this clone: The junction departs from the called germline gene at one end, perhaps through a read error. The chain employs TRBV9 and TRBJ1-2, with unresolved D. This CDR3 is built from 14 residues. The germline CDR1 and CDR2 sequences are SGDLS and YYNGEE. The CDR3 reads CASPPRRGIYGYTF. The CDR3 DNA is TGTGCCAGCCCCCCTCGGAGAGGGATCTATGGTTACACCTTC.

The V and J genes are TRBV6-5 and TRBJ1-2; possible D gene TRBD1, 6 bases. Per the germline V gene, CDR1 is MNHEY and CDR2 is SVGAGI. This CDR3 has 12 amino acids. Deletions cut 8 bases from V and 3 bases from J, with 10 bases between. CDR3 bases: TGTGCCAGCGGGAGGGGGGACTATGGCTACACCTTC. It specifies CASGRGDYGYTF.

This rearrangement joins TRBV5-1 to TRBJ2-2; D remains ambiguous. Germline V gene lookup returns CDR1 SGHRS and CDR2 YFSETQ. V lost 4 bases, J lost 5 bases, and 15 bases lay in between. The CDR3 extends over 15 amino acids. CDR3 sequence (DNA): TGCGCCAGCAGCGAGAACCCCCTACGGACCGGGGAGCTGTTTTTT. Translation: CASSENPLRTGELFF.

The DNA for the CDR3 is TGTGCCAGCAGCGCCCGGGGCCGAGGTGGAAACACCATATATTTT. This translates into CASSARGRGGNTIYF. This chain joins TRBV9 and TRBJ1-3, with D possibly matching TRBD1 (5 bases). V lost 3 bases and J 3 bases, leaving 13 bases between the germline ends. This CDR3 spans 15 amino acids. Germline V gene data show CDR1 as SGDLS and CDR2 as YYNGEE.